The 2 T cell receptor beta chains listed next were all sequenced from one sample in a study of T cell responses to AZD1222 COVID-19 vaccine. Measured with immunoSEQ multiplex PCR; TCRdb has only the in-frame clones, and not every one. The sample lists nearly 80,000 clones, more than 70% occurring once. The sample here was peripheral blood, taken on day 0 of AZD1222 vaccination. These receptors all come from an adult in good health.

The chain recombines TRBV30 with TRBJ1-1; unclear D gene. Germline V gives CDR1 GTSNPN, CDR2 SVGIG (reference sequence). CDR3 length equals 12 residues. V was cut by 7 bases and J by 4 bases, with 13 bases left in between. CDR3 amino acids: CALRRGPTEAFF. CDR3 coding DNA: TGTGCCTTGAGACGCGGGCCCACTGAAGCTTTCTTT.

V usage is TRBV6-1 and J usage is TRBJ2-7; unclear D gene. The CDR3 extends over 11 amino acids. V was trimmed by 1 base and J by 4 bases, leaving 2 bases between them. In germline, CDR1 is MNHNS, CDR2 SASEGT. In DNA form, the CDR3 reads TGTGCCAGCAGTGAAGGGTACGAGCAGTACTTC. Its translation: CASSEGYEQYF.